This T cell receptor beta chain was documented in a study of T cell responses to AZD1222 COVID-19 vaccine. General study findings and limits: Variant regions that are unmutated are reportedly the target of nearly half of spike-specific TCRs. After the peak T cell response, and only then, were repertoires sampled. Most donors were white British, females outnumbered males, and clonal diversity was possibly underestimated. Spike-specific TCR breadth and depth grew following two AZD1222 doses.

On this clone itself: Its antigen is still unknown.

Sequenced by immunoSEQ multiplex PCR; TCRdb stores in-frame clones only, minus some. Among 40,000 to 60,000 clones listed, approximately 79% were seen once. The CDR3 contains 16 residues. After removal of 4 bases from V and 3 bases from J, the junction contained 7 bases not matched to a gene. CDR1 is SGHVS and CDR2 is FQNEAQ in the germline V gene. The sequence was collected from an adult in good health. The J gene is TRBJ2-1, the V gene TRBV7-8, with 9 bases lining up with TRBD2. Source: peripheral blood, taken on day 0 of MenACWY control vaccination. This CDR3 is CASSSGAGGGYNEQFF. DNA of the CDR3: TGTGCCAGCAGCTCAGGAGCGGGGGGAGGCTACAATGAGCAGTTCTTC.